One T cell receptor beta chain is described in this entry. Its antigen is unidentified. From germline, CDR1 is MNHNS and CDR2 SASEGT. This CDR3 spans 14 amino acids. The germline V and J ends were trimmed by 3 bases and 8 bases, with 16 bases remaining between them. The data are from a study of a mutant IDH1 vaccine in newly diagnosed glioma. Background on the study: Commencement of vaccination occurred 4-6 weeks following radiotherapy alone, or concurrently with temozolomide cycles.

Clones were read by immunoSEQ multiplex PCR, and TCRdb kept only the in-frame ones, dropping some. The sample yields 65,000 or so clones, about 88% seen once. Regarding time point: week 23, last vaccination. In every dose of vaccine, 300 ug of mutant IDH1 20-mer peptide was given alongside topical imiquimod. Each of the donors came in with new WHO grade 3 or 4 astrocytomas that were IDH1-mutant and ATRX-lost. The sample in question was PBMCs, obtained from a glioma patient whose treatment included an IDH1 peptide vaccine. This sequence was found in a man younger than 40 with glioma. V is TRBV6-1 and J is TRBJ1-2, with a possible D match to TRBD1 (6 bases). The CDR3 spells CASSESGQIGGYTF. The CDR3 nucleotides are TGTGCCAGCAGTGAGAGTGGACAGATAGGAGGCTACACCTTC.